Included here is one T cell receptor (beta chain) sequence, with context. V was clipped by 5 bases and J by 2 bases; unmatched bases: 4. Per the germline V gene, CDR1 is SGHRS and CDR2 is YFSETQ. The CDR3 has 14 amino acids. This sample stems from a study of healthy donors' naive CD4 and CD8 T cells. A linear amplification protocol produced the TCR libraries from about 450 ng of total RNA. TCRdb processed the reads anew with MiXCR; each CDR3 protein has one entry. Of 180,000 or so distinct CDR3 sequences listed, around 74% were seen once; the top ten hold around 2%. The rearrangement joins TRBV5-1 to TRBJ2-5; 9 bases map to TRBD2. Source material: naive CD4+ and CD8+ T cells sorted from blood, pooled from several donors. The sequence was obtained from a pool of human donors in good health; the sample pools cells from several healthy donors. In DNA form, the CDR3 reads TGCGCCAGCAGTCTGACTAGCGGTCAAGAGACCCAGTACTTC. Residues: CASSLTSGQETQYF. Variable domain in full (rest from reference TRBV5-1 and TRBJ2-5): KAGVTQTPRYLIKTRGQQVTLSCSPISGHRSVSWYQQTPGQGLQFLFEYFSETQRNKGNFPGRFSGRQFSNSRSEMNVSTLELGDSALYLCASSLTSGQETQYFGPGTRLLVL.